This T cell receptor (beta chain) originates from a study of post-analysis software for immune sequencing data. Findings and limits, study-wide: Normalized Chao1 diversity was significantly reduced in patients versus controls. A few TRBV segments occurring more often in patients than controls included TRBV5-6, TRBV5-1 and TRBV20-1.

Germline CDR1 MGHRA, CDR2 YSYEKL. The CDR3 spans 15 residues. V lost 6 bases and J 0 bases, leaving 9 bases between the germline ends. The TCR beta cDNA libraries carried unique molecular identifiers. TCRdb passed the PCR reads through MiXCR, listing each CDR3 protein once. This sample yields roughly 200,000 distinct CDR3 sequences, of which roughly 30% are seen a single time; less than 4% belongs to the top ten. This clonotype was observed at least ten times. Its antigen is still unknown. Specimen: blood. The genes are TRBV4-1 and TRBJ2-6; possibly TRBD1 for D (6 bases). This TCR derives from a girl between 2 and 17 years old with multiple sclerosis. CDR3 in DNA: TGCGCCAGCAGGAACAGGGACTCTGGGGCCAACGTCCTGACTTTC. It codes for CASRNRDSGANVLTF.